This T cell receptor beta chain came from a study of blood T cell repertoires in COVID-19. Study-wide background: T cells, B-cell-depleted T cells, or PBMCs supplied cDNA or gDNA.

This clone has more than one count but fewer than ten. Trimming cost V 1 base and J 8 bases, with 15 bases left between them. Germline lookup yields CDR1 SEHNR and CDR2 FQNEAQ (reference sequence). This CDR3 contains 16 residues. The table came from immunoSEQ multiplex PCR; TCRdb's copy has only in-frame clones and leaves some out. This sample has 450,000 to 600,000 clones; roughly nine tenths occur once, and the top ten carry roughly 0.7%. Sequencing used PBMCs or T cells enriched from blood (not recorded which). The receptor was derived from a woman in her late teens or twenties who had recovered from COVID-19. The V gene is TRBV7-9, the J gene TRBJ1-6, with D possibly matching TRBD1 (5 bases). CDR3 DNA: TGTGCCAGCAGCTTAGGGGACTGGCAGGTTGATTCACCCCTCCACTTT. Its protein is CASSLGDWQVDSPLHF.